This is a list of T cell receptor beta chains from one sample in a study of blood T cell repertoires in COVID-19. Libraries were prepared by immunoSEQ multiplex PCR; TCRdb keeps only in-frame clonotypes and omits some of them. The table lists more than 130,000 clones, roughly 80% of them singletons, with under 9.5% in the top ten. Sequenced sample: peripheral blood. These receptors all stem from a woman of 80 years or more in a cohort sampled during active or convalescent COVID-19. Both conserved end residues are part of each CDR3. A D gene is named only where the DNA matches it firmly. Only part of the rows carry a size: once, few, many, or a class if the clone is expanded.

v_call	j_call	d_call	clone_size	cdr3_aa	cdr3_nt
TRBV12-3/TRBV12-4	TRBJ2-5	NA	NA	CASSKTGETQYF	TGTGCCAGCAGTAAGACTGGGGAGACCCAGTACTTC
TRBV10-3	TRBJ1-5	TRBD1	NA	CAISGGQINQPQHF	TGTGCCATCAGTGGGGGACAGATCAATCAGCCCCAGCATTTT
TRBV10-3	TRBJ1-1	NA	few	CAISGQVNTEAFF	TGTGCCATCAGTGGTCAGGTGAACACTGAAGCTTTCTTT
TRBV24-1	TRBJ2-3	NA	once	CATSDFGQGRDTQYF	TGTGCCACCAGTGATTTCGGCCAGGGCAGAGATACGCAGTATTTT
TRBV19	TRBJ1-5	NA	NA	CASSIGPLQGYSNQPQHF	TGTGCCAGTAGTATAGGACCGCTACAGGGTTATAGCAATCAGCCCCAGCATTTT
TRBV5-4	TRBJ2-1	TRBD1	NA	CASSLGQGYYNEQFF	TGTGCCAGCAGCCTAGGACAGGGTTACTACAATGAGCAGTTCTTC
TRBV3-1/TRBV3-2	TRBJ1-2	NA	NA	CASSRKRGSYGYTF	TGTGCCAGCAGCCGAAAGCGGGGGTCCTATGGCTACACCTTC
TRBV27	TRBJ2-1	TRBD1	NA	CASSLSGTGFNEQFF	TGTGCCAGCAGTTTATCCGGGACAGGTTTCAATGAGCAGTTCTTC
TRBV19	TRBJ1-2	NA	NA	CASSIARGYYGYTF	TGTGCCAGTAGTATAGCCAGGGGCTACTATGGCTACACCTTC
TRBV28	TRBJ1-2	NA	NA	CASSLIASIGYTF	TGTGCCAGCAGTTTGATCGCTTCTATTGGCTACACCTTC
TRBV7-7	TRBJ2-5	NA	NA	CASSLKSWPRLKETQYF	TGTGCCAGCAGCTTAAAGTCATGGCCGAGACTAAAAGAGACCCAGTACTTC
TRBV7-6	TRBJ2-1	TRBD1	NA	CASSLASVGTGYNEQFF	TGTGCCAGCAGCTTAGCGTCTGTGGGGACAGGGTACAATGAGCAGTTCTTC
TRBV5-1	TRBJ2-5	TRBD2	NA	CASSFRSGGRQETQYF	TGCGCCAGCAGCTTCCGTAGCGGGGGGCGCCAAGAGACCCAGTACTTC
TRBV28	TRBJ1-2	NA	NA	CASSFLGAAGYTF	TGTGCCAGCAGTTTCCTGGGGGCGGCTGGCTACACCTTC
TRBV13	TRBJ1-2	TRBD1	NA	CASSYRQGADGYTF	TGTGCCAGCAGCTACAGACAGGGGGCGGATGGCTACACCTTC
TRBV18	TRBJ2-2	TRBD2	NA	CASSPLAGPNTGELFF	TGTGCCAGCTCACCACTAGCGGGGCCGAACACCGGGGAGCTGTTTTTT
TRBV5-4	TRBJ2-2	TRBD2	NA	CASSSSGGFTGELFF	TGTGCCAGCAGCAGTAGCGGGGGGTTCACCGGGGAGCTGTTTTTT
TRBV7-9	TRBJ2-3	TRBD2	NA	CAGSGVKDTQYF	TGTGCCGGTAGCGGGGTGAAAGATACGCAGTATTTT
TRBV5-4	TRBJ1-2	TRBD1	NA	CASSEQGDYGYTF	TGTGCCAGCAGCGAACAGGGGGACTATGGCTACACCTTC
TRBV7-9	TRBJ1-2	NA	NA	CASSLSQGILGYTF	TGTGCCAGCAGCTTATCCCAGGGGATACTTGGCTACACCTTC
TRBV5-1	TRBJ1-1	NA	NA	CASSYLINTEAFF	TGCGCCAGCAGCTACTTAATTAACACTGAAGCTTTCTTT
TRBV10-1	TRBJ1-5	NA	once	CASSGTAGGGSNQPQHF	TGCGCCAGCAGTGGGACAGCGGGAGGAGGTAGCAATCAGCCCCAGCATTTT
TRBV27	TRBJ1-1	NA	few	CASRYTEGTEAFF	TGTGCCAGCAGGTACACTGAGGGCACTGAAGCTTTCTTT
TRBV3-1/TRBV3-2	TRBJ1-2	NA	NA	CASSQGYSNYGYTF	TGTGCCAGCAGCCAAGGATACTCTAACTATGGCTACACCTTC
TRBV7-2	TRBJ2-5	NA	NA	CASSPGSIKETQYF	TGTGCCAGCAGCCCAGGGTCGATCAAAGAGACCCAGTACTTC
TRBV7-2	TRBJ2-3	TRBD1	NA	CASSLSQGSADTQYF	TGTGCCAGCAGCCTCTCACAGGGGAGTGCAGATACGCAGTATTTT
TRBV5-1	TRBJ2-1	TRBD2	NA	CASSFGGAGNEQFF	TGCGCCAGCAGCTTCGGGGGGGCCGGCAATGAGCAGTTCTTC
TRBV18	TRBJ2-5	NA	NA	CASSPPSVAETQYF	TGTGCCAGCTCACCACCGTCGGTCGCAGAGACCCAGTACTTC
TRBV6-4	TRBJ2-3	NA	NA	CASSDSWQGGTDTQYF	TGTGCCAGCAGTGACTCGTGGCAGGGCGGCACAGATACGCAGTATTTT
TRBV14	TRBJ1-2	NA	once	CASSPAGYGYTF	TGTGCCAGCAGCCCAGCGGGCTATGGCTACACCTTC
TRBV7-2	TRBJ2-3	NA	NA	CASSLNSRDTQYF	TGTGCCAGCAGCTTAAACTCAAGAGATACGCAGTATTTT
TRBV19	TRBJ1-1	NA	once	CASSTNGGGTEAFF	TGTGCCAGTAGTACCAACGGGGGGGGCACTGAAGCTTTCTTT
TRBV10-3	TRBJ1-5	TRBD1	NA	CATRQGSQPQHF	TGTGCCACTAGACAGGGAAGCCAGCCCCAGCATTTT
TRBV7-8	TRBJ1-1	NA	NA	CASSLYRQTEAFF	TGTGCCAGCAGCTTATATAGACAGACTGAAGCTTTCTTT